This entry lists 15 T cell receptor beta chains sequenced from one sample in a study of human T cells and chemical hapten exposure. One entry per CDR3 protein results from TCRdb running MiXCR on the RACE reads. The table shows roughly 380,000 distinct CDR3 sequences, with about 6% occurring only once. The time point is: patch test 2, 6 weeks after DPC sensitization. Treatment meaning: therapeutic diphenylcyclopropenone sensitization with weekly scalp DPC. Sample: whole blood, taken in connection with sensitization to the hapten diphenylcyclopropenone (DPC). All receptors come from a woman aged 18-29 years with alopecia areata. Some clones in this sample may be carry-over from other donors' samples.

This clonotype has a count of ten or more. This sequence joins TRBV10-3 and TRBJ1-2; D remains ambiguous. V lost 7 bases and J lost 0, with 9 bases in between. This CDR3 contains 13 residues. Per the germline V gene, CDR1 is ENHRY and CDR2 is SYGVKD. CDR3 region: CAITFEANYGYTF. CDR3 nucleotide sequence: TGTGCCATCACCTTCGAAGCTAACTATGGCTACACCTTC.

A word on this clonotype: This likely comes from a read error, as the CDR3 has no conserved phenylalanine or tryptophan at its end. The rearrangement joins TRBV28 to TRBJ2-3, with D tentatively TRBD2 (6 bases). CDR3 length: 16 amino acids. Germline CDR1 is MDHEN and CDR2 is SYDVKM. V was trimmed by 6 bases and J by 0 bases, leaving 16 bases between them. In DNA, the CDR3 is TGTGCCAGCAGCCCCCTTAGCGGCCGAAGCACAGATACGCAGTATTAT. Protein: CASSPLSGRSTDTQYY.

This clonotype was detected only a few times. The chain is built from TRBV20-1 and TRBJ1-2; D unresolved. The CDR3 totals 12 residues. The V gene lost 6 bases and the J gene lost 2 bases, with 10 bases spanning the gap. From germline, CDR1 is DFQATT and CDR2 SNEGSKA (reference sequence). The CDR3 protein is CSAVGRNYGYTF. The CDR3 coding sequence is TGCAGTGCCGTCGGCAGGAACTATGGCTACACCTTC.

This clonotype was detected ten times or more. CDR3 sequence reads: CASGRGTGISLRNSPLHF. In DNA form, the CDR3 reads TGTGCCAGCGGACGGGGGACAGGGATTAGTTTGAGGAATTCACCCCTCCACTTT. V is TRBV25-1 and J is TRBJ1-6; 9 positions match TRBD1. The germline CDR1 and CDR2 sequences are MGHDK and SYGVNS. The CDR3 runs to 18 residues. J was trimmed by 7 bases and V by 8 bases; bases with no gene match: 18.

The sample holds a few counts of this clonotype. CDR3 in amino acids: CSARARLAPEAFF. For the CDR3, the DNA is TGCAGTGCTAGAGCACGGCTAGCCCCTGAAGCTTTCTTT. The rearrangement links TRBV20-1 to TRBJ1-1; the D is unclear. Germline V CDR1 and CDR2: DFQATT, SNEGSKA (reference sequence). Trimming left V 1 base short and J 6 bases short, with 12 bases between. The CDR3 consists of 13 residues.

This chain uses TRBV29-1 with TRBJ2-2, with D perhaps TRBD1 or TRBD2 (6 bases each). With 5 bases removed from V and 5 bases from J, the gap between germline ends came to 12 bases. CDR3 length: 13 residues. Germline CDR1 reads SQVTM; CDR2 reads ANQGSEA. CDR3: CSVSGAGTGELFF. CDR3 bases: TGCAGCGTTTCAGGGGCGGGAACCGGGGAGCTGTTTTTT.

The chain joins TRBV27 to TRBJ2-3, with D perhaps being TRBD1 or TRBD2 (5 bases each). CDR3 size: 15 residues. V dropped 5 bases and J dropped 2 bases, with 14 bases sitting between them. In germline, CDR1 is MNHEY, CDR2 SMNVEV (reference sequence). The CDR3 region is CASSAGTGPTDTQYF. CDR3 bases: TGTGCCAGCAGTGCCGGGACCGGTCCCACAGATACGCAGTATTTT.

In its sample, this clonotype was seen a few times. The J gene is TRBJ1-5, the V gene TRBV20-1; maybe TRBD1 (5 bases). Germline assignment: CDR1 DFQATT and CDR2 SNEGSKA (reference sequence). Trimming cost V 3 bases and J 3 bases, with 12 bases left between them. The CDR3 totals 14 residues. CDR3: CSASGGRNNQPQHF. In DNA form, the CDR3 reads TGCAGTGCTAGTGGGGGACGGAACAATCAGCCCCAGCATTTT.

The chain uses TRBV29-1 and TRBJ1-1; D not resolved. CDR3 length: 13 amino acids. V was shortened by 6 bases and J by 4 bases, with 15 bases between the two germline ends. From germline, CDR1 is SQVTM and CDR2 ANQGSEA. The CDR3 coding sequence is TGCAGCGTCCCCCGGGTATACGGCACTGAAGCTTTCTTT. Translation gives CSVPRVYGTEAFF. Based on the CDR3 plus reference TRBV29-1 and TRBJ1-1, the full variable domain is SAVISQKPSRDICQRGTSLTIQCQVDSQVTMMFWYRQQPGQSLTLIATANQGSEATYESGFVIDKFPISRPNLTFSTLTVSNMSPEDSSIYLCSVPRVYGTEAFFGQGTRLTVV.

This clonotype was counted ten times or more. As DNA, the CDR3 is TGTGCCAGCAGTTACTCAGGGACAGTGGACTATGGCTACACCTTC. Its protein product is CASSYSGTVDYGYTF. The rearrangement joins TRBV6-5 to TRBJ1-2, with TRBD1 identical over 7 bases. This CDR3 has 15 amino acids. Germline loops: CDR1 MNHEY, CDR2 SVGAGI. With V trimmed by 0 bases and J by 3 bases, 4 bases remained unmatched.

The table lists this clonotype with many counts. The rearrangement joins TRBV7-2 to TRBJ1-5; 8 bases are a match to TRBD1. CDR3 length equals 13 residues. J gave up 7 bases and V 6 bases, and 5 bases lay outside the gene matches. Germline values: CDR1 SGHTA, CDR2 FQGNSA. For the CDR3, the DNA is TGTGCCAGCAGTTGGGACAGGAACCAGCCCCAGCATTTT. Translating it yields CASSWDRNQPQHF.

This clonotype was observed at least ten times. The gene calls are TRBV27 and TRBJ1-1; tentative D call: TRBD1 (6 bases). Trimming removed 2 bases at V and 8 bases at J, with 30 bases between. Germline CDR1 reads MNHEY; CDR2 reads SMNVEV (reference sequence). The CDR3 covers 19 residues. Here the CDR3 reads CASSLSPAGGARGSSEAFF. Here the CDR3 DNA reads TGTGCCAGCAGTTTAAGCCCGGCCGGAGGTGCGAGGGGGAGTTCGGAAGCTTTCTTT.

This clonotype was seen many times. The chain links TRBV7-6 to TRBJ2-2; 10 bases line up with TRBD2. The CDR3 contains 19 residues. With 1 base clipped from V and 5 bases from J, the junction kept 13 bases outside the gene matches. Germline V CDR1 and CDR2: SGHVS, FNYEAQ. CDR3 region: CASSLGVAGGTTVTGELFF. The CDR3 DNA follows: TGTGCCAGCAGCTTAGGGGTAGCGGGGGGTACCACGGTGACCGGGGAGCTGTTTTTT.

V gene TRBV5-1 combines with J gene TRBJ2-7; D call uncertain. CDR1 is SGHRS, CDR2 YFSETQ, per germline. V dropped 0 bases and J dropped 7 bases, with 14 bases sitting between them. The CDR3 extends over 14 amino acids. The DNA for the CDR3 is TGCGCCAGCAGCTTGGATGCCCTTAAAGGGGAGCAGTACTTC. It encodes CASSLDALKGEQYF.

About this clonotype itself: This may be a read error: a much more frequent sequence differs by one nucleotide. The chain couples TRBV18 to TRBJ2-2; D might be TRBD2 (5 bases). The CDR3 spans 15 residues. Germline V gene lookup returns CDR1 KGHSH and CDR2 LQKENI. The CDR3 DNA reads TGTGCCAGCTCAAAGGGAGTGGCGAACATCGGGGAGCTGTTTTTT. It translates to CASSKGVANIGELFF.